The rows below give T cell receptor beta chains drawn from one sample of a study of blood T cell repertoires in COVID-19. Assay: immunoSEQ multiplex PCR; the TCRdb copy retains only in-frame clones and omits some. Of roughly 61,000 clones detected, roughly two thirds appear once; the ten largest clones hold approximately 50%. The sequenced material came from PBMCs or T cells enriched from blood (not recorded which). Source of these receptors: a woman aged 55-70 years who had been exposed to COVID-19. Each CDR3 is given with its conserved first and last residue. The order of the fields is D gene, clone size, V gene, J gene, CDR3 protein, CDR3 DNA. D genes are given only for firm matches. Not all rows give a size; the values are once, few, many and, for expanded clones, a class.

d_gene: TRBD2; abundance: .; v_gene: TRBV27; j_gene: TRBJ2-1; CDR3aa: CASSSLERGGEQFF; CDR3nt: TGTGCCAGCAGTTCCCTCGAGCGGGGCGGGGAGCAGTTCTTC
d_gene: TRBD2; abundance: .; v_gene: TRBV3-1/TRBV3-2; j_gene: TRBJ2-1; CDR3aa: CASSQVAGGRGEQFF; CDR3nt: TGTGCCAGCAGCCAAGTAGCGGGAGGGCGGGGTGAGCAGTTCTTC
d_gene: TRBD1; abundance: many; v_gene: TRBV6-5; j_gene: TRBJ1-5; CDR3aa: CASSSGQGNQPQHF; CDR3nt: TGTGCCAGCAGTTCGGGACAGGGAAATCAGCCCCAGCATTTT
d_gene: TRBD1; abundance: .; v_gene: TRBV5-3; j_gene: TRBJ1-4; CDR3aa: CARSSWDSEKLFF; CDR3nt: TGTGCCAGAAGCTCGTGGGACAGCGAAAAACTGTTTTTT
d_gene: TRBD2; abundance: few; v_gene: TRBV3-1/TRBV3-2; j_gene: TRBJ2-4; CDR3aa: CASSQRSGGLGDIQYF; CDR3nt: TGTGCCAGCAGCCAACGTAGCGGGGGTCTTGGGGACATTCAGTACTTC
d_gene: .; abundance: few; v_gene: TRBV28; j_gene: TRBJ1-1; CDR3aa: CASSLGGGGTEAFF; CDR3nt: TGTGCCAGCAGTTTAGGCGGGGGGGGCACTGAAGCTTTCTTT
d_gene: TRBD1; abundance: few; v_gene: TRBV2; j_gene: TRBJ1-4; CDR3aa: CANRDSPHEKLFF; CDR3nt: TGTGCCAACCGGGACAGCCCCCATGAAAAACTGTTTTTT
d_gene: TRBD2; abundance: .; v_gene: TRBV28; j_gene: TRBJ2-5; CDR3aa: CASSPIGLAGQETQYF; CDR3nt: TGTGCCAGCAGTCCCATTGGACTAGCGGGCCAAGAGACCCAGTACTTC
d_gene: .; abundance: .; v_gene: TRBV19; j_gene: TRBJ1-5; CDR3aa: CASRRRGGQGQPQHF; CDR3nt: TGTGCCAGTAGAAGACGGGGGGGCCAGGGCCAGCCCCAGCATTTT
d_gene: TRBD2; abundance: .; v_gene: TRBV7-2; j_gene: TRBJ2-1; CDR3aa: CASSPSSGAYNEQFF; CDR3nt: TGTGCCAGCAGCCCGTCTAGCGGGGCCTACAATGAGCAGTTCTTC
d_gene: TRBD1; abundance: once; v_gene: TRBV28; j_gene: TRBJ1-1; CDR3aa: CASSTPGQGITEAFF; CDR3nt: TGTGCCAGCAGCACCCCGGGACAGGGGATAACTGAAGCTTTCTTT
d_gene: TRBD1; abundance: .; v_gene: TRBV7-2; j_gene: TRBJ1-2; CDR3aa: CASRVTGKGSYGYTF; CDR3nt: TGTGCCAGCAGAGTGACAGGGAAAGGGTCTTATGGCTACACCTTC
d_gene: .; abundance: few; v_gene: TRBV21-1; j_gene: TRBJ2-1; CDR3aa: CASSKVRTSGNRYNEQFF; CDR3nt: TGTGCCAGCAGCAAAGTCCGGACTAGCGGGAACCGGTACAATGAGCAGTTCTTC
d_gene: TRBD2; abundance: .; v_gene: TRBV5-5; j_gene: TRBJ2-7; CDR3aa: CASSLLAGSSYEQYF; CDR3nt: TGTGCCAGCAGCTTGCTAGCGGGTAGCTCCTACGAGCAGTACTTC
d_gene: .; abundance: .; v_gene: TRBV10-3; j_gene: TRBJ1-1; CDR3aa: CAIRLQGENTEAFF; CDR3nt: TGTGCCATCAGATTACAGGGTGAGAACACTGAAGCTTTCTTT
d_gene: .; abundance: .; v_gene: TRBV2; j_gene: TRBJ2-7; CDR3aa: CASSPGHPPYEQYF; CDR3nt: TGTGCCAGCAGCCCGGGACATCCACCCTACGAGCAGTACTTC
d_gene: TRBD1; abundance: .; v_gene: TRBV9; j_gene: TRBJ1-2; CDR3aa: CASSVRDSELYGYTF; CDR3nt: TGTGCCAGCAGCGTAAGGGACAGCGAACTCTATGGCTACACCTTC
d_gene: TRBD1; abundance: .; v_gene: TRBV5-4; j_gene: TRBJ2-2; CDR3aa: CASSLLGQAITGELFF; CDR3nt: TGTGCCAGCAGCCTGCTGGGACAGGCGATCACCGGGGAGCTGTTTTTT
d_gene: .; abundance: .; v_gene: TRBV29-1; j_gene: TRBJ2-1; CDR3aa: CSVMPRNEQFF; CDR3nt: TGCAGCGTCATGCCTAGGAATGAGCAGTTCTTC
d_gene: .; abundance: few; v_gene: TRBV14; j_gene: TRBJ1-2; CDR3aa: CASSQGQEAYGYTF; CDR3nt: TGTGCCAGCAGCCAAGGACAAGAAGCCTATGGCTACACCTTC